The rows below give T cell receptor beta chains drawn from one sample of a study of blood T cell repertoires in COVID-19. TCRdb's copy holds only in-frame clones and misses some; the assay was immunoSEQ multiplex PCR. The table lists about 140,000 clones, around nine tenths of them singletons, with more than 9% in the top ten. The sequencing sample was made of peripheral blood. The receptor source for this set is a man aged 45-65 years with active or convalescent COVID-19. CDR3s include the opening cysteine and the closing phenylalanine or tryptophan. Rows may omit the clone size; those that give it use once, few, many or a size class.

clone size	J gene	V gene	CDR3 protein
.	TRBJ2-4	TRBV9	CASSVDRQGSQYF
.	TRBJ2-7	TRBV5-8	CASSLVGRPTYEQYF
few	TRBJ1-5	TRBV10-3	CAISGDNHSNQPQHF
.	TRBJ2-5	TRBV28	CASSSYGTGGFGETQYF
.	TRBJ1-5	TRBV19	CASTGYRNQPQHF
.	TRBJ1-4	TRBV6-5	CASSFGTGGDEKLFF
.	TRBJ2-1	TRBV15	CATSRESGNGQFF
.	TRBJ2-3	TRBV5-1	CASSLLASGSTSTDTQYF
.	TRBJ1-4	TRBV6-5	CASSVRDRVHEKLFF
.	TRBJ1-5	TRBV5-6	CASSRGARESQPQHF
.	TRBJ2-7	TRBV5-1	CASRPGTGFLASSSYEQYF
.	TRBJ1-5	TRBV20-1	CSASPGGQFSNQPQHF
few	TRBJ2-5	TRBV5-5	CASSLVVGGGNAQYF
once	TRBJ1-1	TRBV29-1	CSVDSRGGTGFEAFF